A single sample is the source of the 31 T cell receptor beta chains below, sequenced in a study of cytomegalovirus exposure and HLA in healthy donors. PCR amplification relied on 60 Vbeta primers (plus 13 Jbeta primers). The protocol was immunoSEQ multiplex PCR, while the TCRdb copy is restricted to in-frame clones and leaves out a portion. The sample shows about 92,000 clones, 81% of them seen only once. The sequenced sample consisted of PBMCs. All receptors come from a girl aged 2 to 9 in good health and CMV-seropositive.

J is TRBJ1-2 and V is TRBV27; 9 bases are a match to TRBD1. The germline CDR1 and CDR2 sequences are MNHEY and SMNVEV (reference sequence). V was pared by 4 bases and J by 4 bases, with 7 bases of the junction left unmatched. This CDR3 region has 15 residues. The CDR3 DNA is TGTGCCAGCAGTTACGGGACAGGGAGCTTCTATGGCTACACCTTC. This gives the protein CASSYGTGSFYGYTF.

This CDR3 is CASSPLDRLYNEQFF. CDR3 nucleotide sequence: TGTGCCAGCAGCCCTTTGGACAGACTCTACAATGAGCAGTTCTTC. The chain has TRBV27 and TRBJ2-1, with D possibly being TRBD1 (6 bases). The V end was cut by 6 bases, the J end by 3 bases, with 15 bases between. Germline V gene sequence: CDR1 MNHEY, CDR2 SMNVEV (reference sequence). CDR3 size: 15 residues.

The chain uses TRBV6-1 and TRBJ1-1; D perhaps matches TRBD1 (6 bases). The V gene lost 6 bases and the J gene lost 0 bases, with 14 bases spanning the gap. Germline values: CDR1 MNHNS, CDR2 SASEGT. The CDR3 is made up of 15 amino acids. The CDR3 sequence is CASRIRTEMNTEAFF. CDR3 DNA: TGTGCCAGCAGGATTAGGACAGAGATGAACACTGAAGCTTTCTTT.

This clone was detected a few times. The rearrangement joins TRBV7-2 to TRBJ2-1; 7 nucleotides agree with TRBD1. The CDR3 runs 15 residues. CDR1 and CDR2 (germline): SGHTA, FQGNSA. V trimming: 5 bases; J trimming: 6 bases; junction bases outside the gene matches: 10. The CDR3 protein is CASSPGLQGPNEQFF. The CDR3 DNA sequence: TGTGCCAGCAGCCCGGGATTACAGGGGCCCAATGAGCAGTTCTTC.

The chain combines TRBV30 with TRBJ1-1, with 7 bases matching TRBD1. J lost 8 bases, V lost 2 bases, and 5 bases had no gene match. Germline V gene lookup returns CDR1 GTSNPN and CDR2 SVGIG (reference sequence). The CDR3 spans 12 residues. CDR3 DNA sequence: TGTGCCTGGAGTTCACAGGGGACCGAAGCTTTCTTT. Amino acid sequence: CAWSSQGTEAFF.

CDR3 DNA sequence: TGTGCCTGGAGTCGACTAGCGGGATTCAACGAGCAGTACTTC. It specifies CAWSRLAGFNEQYF. The chain couples TRBV30 to TRBJ2-7; 11 bases align to TRBD2. This CDR3 has 14 amino acids. The germline V gene encodes CDR1 GTSNPN and CDR2 SVGIG (reference sequence). With V trimmed by 2 bases and J by 5 bases, 5 bases remained unmatched.

The chain joins TRBV6-5 to TRBJ2-2; D is undetermined. The CDR3 has 16 residues. Germline lookup yields CDR1 MNHEY and CDR2 SVGAGI. Trimming shortened V by 0 bases and J by 8 bases, and 16 bases separated the two germline ends. CDR3 residues: CASSYSYPAERGELFF. Here the CDR3 DNA reads TGTGCCAGCAGTTACTCGTACCCGGCTGAGAGGGGGGAGCTGTTTTTT.

The J gene is TRBJ1-1, the V gene TRBV7-9; D perhaps matches TRBD1 (6 bases). Germline lookup yields CDR1 SEHNR and CDR2 FQNEAQ (reference sequence). V lost 5 bases, J lost 1 base, and 14 bases lay in between. The CDR3 covers 15 residues. CDR3 protein: CASSVQGMGNTEAFF. The CDR3 DNA sequence: TGTGCCAGCAGCGTACAGGGTATGGGGAACACTGAAGCTTTCTTT.

This clone was counted a single time. The V and J genes are TRBV11-2 and TRBJ2-3; D gene uncertain. Germline V gene lookup returns CDR1 SGHAT and CDR2 FQNNGV. V gave up 1 base and J gave up 3 bases, with 5 bases separating them. The CDR3 runs to 13 residues. The chain's CDR3 is CASSLGRTDTQYF. CDR3 nucleotide sequence: TGTGCCAGCAGCTTAGGTCGTACAGATACGCAGTATTTT.

V is TRBV28 and J is TRBJ2-7; D remains ambiguous. Germline CDR1 and CDR2: MDHEN and SYDVKM. The CDR3 is 15 amino acids. The ends were cut back, 7 bases at V and 5 bases at J, with 21 bases in the middle. The CDR3 protein is CASTPDLSGVHEQYF. CDR3 nucleotides: TGTGCCAGCACGCCCGACTTGAGTGGTGTCCACGAGCAGTACTTC. The full variable domain, its missing parts supplied by reference TRBV28 and TRBJ2-7, is DVKVTQSSRYLVKRTGEKVFLECVQDMDHENMFWYRQDPGLGLRLIYFSYDVKMKEKGDIPEGYSVSREKKERFSLILESASTNQTSMYLCASTPDLSGVHEQYFGPGTRLTVT.

CDR3 region: CASSLGDRSTEAFF. DNA for the CDR3: TGTGCCAGCAGCTTAGGCGACAGAAGCACTGAAGCTTTCTTT. The chain recombines TRBV13 with TRBJ1-1; maybe TRBD1 (5 bases). The CDR3 contains 14 residues. Germline lookup yields CDR1 PRHDT and CDR2 FYEKMQ (reference sequence). The V and J ends lost 0 bases and 4 bases respectively, with 9 bases between them.

J is TRBJ2-5 and V is TRBV30, with TRBD2 matching over 12 bases. J gave up 5 bases and V 4 bases, and 8 bases lay outside the gene matches. The CDR3 spans 15 residues. Germline loops: CDR1 GTSNPN, CDR2 SVGIG (reference sequence). This CDR3 is CAWNLAGGGLETQYF. The CDR3, as DNA: TGTGCCTGGAACCTAGCGGGAGGGGGTCTGGAGACCCAGTACTTC. Supplemented by reference TRBV30 and TRBJ2-5, the full variable domain reads SQTIHQWPATLVQPVGSPLSLECTVEGTSNPNLYWYRQAAGRGLQLLFYSVGIGQISSEVPQNLSASRPQDRQFILSSKKLLLSDSGFYLCAWNLAGGGLETQYFGPGTRLLVL.

This clone was seen once. The CDR3 nucleotides read TGTGCCAGTAGTTCCTACCGGGACAGGGGCCGATATAGCAATCAGCCCCAGCATTTT. Amino acids: CASSSYRDRGRYSNQPQHF. V gene TRBV19 combines with J gene TRBJ1-5, with 10 bases aligning to TRBD1. The trim removed 5 bases at V and 0 bases at J, leaving 13 bases unmatched. Germline loops: CDR1 LNHDA, CDR2 SQIVND (reference sequence). This CDR3 has 19 residues.

The chain links TRBV9 to TRBJ2-1; possibly TRBD2 for D (6 bases). CDR1 is SGDLS, CDR2 YYNGEE, per germline. The length of the CDR3 is 16 residues. V lost 1 base and J lost 0, with 11 bases in between. CDR3 amino acids: CASSVRTGVSYNEQFF. CDR3 sequence (DNA): TGTGCCAGCAGCGTACGAACGGGAGTCTCCTACAATGAGCAGTTCTTC.

This clone appeared a few times. The chain recombines TRBV5-5 with TRBJ2-1; TRBD2 aligns across 7 bases. With 2 bases clipped from V and 3 bases from J, the junction kept 5 bases outside the gene matches. This CDR3 is built from 15 residues. The germline CDR1 and CDR2 sequences are SGHKS and YYEKEE (reference sequence). This CDR3 is CASSFFASGYNEQFF. The CDR3 DNA is TGTGCCAGCAGCTTCTTCGCTAGCGGCTACAATGAGCAGTTCTTC.

This chain joins TRBV4-1 and TRBJ2-1; D remains ambiguous. The CDR3 sequence is 14 residues long. Deletions cut 3 bases from V and 7 bases from J, with 13 bases between. Germline CDR1 is MGHRA and CDR2 is YSYEKL. DNA for the CDR3: TGCGCCAGCAGCCAGGTCCCGCAGGTGAATGAGCAGTTCTTC. It yields the protein CASSQVPQVNEQFF.

This clone was observed once. The J gene is TRBJ2-2, the V gene TRBV7-8; 7 bases are shared with TRBD1. This CDR3 has 17 amino acids. With 1 base clipped from V and 7 bases from J, the junction kept 12 bases outside the gene matches. Germline V CDR1 and CDR2: SGHVS, FQNEAQ. For the CDR3, the DNA is TGTGCCAGCAGCTTAGTGGCGCCCCAGACAGGGATCGGGGAGCTGTTTTTT. It yields the protein CASSLVAPQTGIGELFF.

This rearrangement joins TRBV5-1 to TRBJ2-1, with D possibly called TRBD1 or TRBD2 (5 bases each). V gave up 4 bases and J gave up 8 bases, with 13 bases separating them. Germline CDR1 and CDR2: SGHRS and YFSETQ. The CDR3 extends over 13 amino acids. In nucleotides, the CDR3 is TGCGCCAGCAGCCTGGGACCAGAGGATGAGCAGTTCTTC. Translated: CASSLGPEDEQFF.

V gene TRBV4-1 combines with J gene TRBJ2-7, with D perhaps matching TRBD1 (6 bases). Germline V gene data show CDR1 as MGHRA and CDR2 as YSYEKL. The CDR3 loop spans 15 amino acids. V dropped 4 bases and J dropped 0 bases, with 13 bases sitting between them. This chain's CDR3 is CASSPRDTSSYEQYF. CDR3 coding DNA: TGCGCCAGCAGCCCTCGGGACACGAGCTCCTACGAGCAGTACTTC.

Only a few counts were recorded for this clone. The rearrangement joins TRBV6-5 to TRBJ1-3; TRBD1 matches 10 bases. CDR3 size: 16 residues. The J segment lost 4 bases and the V segment lost 2 bases, leaving 5 bases of the junction unmatched. Germline V CDR1 and CDR2: MNHEY, SVGAGI. The chain's CDR3 is CASSYTDRGQGNTIYF. The CDR3 DNA reads as TGTGCCAGCAGTTACACCGACAGGGGGCAAGGAAACACCATATATTTT.

The chain couples TRBV19 to TRBJ2-3; no firm D call. The length of the CDR3 is 14 residues. Germline values: CDR1 LNHDA, CDR2 SQIVND (reference sequence). The ends were cut back, 9 bases at V and 1 base at J, with 14 bases in the middle. The CDR3 is CASRHPSGTDTQYF. As DNA, the CDR3 is TGTGCCAGCCGCCATCCTTCGGGCACAGATACGCAGTATTTT. Full variable domain (outside the CDR3, taken from reference TRBV19 and TRBJ2-3): DGGITQSPKYLFRKEGQNVTLSCEQNLNHDAMYWYRQDPGQGLRLIYYSQIVNDFQKGDIAEGYSVSREKKESFPLTVTSAQKNPTAFYLCASRHPSGTDTQYFGPGTRLTVL.

This clone was seen only once. The CDR3 nucleotides read TGTGCCAGCAGATCCGGGACAGGGGGCCTCTACGAGCAGTACTTC. Translation: CASRSGTGGLYEQYF. This chain connects TRBV28 to TRBJ2-7; 12 nucleotides match TRBD1. The CDR3 is 15 amino acids. Trimming cost V 6 bases and J 3 bases; bases outside gene matches: 6. In germline, CDR1 is MDHEN, CDR2 SYDVKM.

This clone has a single count. This chain joins TRBV15 and TRBJ2-5, with D possibly being TRBD2 (6 bases). The CDR3 is made up of 15 amino acids. The germline gives CDR1 LNHNV, CDR2 YYDKDF (reference sequence). Trimming cost V 0 bases and J 5 bases, with 13 bases left between them. The CDR3 loop reads CATSRDALGGETQYF. The CDR3 DNA sequence: TGTGCCACCAGCAGAGACGCACTGGGGGGTGAGACCCAGTACTTC.

The gene calls are TRBV30 and TRBJ2-5; the D gene is possibly TRBD2 (5 bases). The CDR3 loop spans 14 amino acids. The ends were cut back, 3 bases at V and 2 bases at J, with 13 bases in the middle. Germline V gives CDR1 GTSNPN, CDR2 SVGIG (reference sequence). The CDR3 sequence: CAWRPSGVQETQYF. The CDR3 region has the DNA TGTGCCTGGAGACCGAGCGGAGTACAAGAGACCCAGTACTTC.

The chain couples TRBV27 to TRBJ1-4; TRBD1 might be the D (6 bases). CDR1 is MNHEY, CDR2 SMNVEV, per germline (reference sequence). The ends were cut back, 1 base at V and 10 bases at J, with 25 bases in the middle. This CDR3 is built from 18 residues. The CDR3 coding sequence is TGTGCCAGCAGTTTATTTAGGGATTCCAGGGGCGCAAAGGGAAAACTGTTTTTT. Translating it yields CASSLFRDSRGAKGKLFF. Based on the CDR3 plus reference TRBV27 and TRBJ1-4, the full variable domain is EAQVTQNPRYLITVTGKKLTVTCSQNMNHEYMSWYRQDPGLGLRQIYYSMNVEVTDKGDVPEGYKVSRKEKRNFPLILESPSPNQTSLYFCASSLFRDSRGAKGKLFFGSGTQLSVL.

This clone was observed a handful of times. The DNA of the CDR3 is TGTGCCAGCAGCTTAGTGCAGGGGGCTCACGAGCAGTACTTC. Translated: CASSLVQGAHEQYF. The J gene is TRBJ2-7, the V gene TRBV7-9, with 8 bases that match TRBD1. The germline gives CDR1 SEHNR, CDR2 FQNEAQ (reference sequence). This CDR3 contains 14 residues. V gave up 1 base and J gave up 5 bases; unmatched junction bases: 4.

The rearrangement joins TRBV5-4 to TRBJ2-6; tentatively, D is TRBD1 (6 bases). Germline loops: CDR1 SGHNT, CDR2 YYREEE (reference sequence). Trimming removed 4 bases from V and 10 bases from J, with 18 bases in between. This CDR3 spans 15 amino acids. The CDR3 DNA follows: TGTGCCAGCAGCACAATGACAGGCGCCCTAAACGTCCTGACTTTC. Its protein is CASSTMTGALNVLTF.

This clone came up once. The rearrangement uses TRBV29-1 and TRBJ2-4, with D possibly being TRBD1 (6 bases). CDR1 is SQVTM, CDR2 ANQGSEA, per germline. The CDR3 has 16 residues. The ends were cut back, 2 bases at V and 1 base at J, with 15 bases in the middle. The chain's CDR3 is CSVEMQGPLAKNIQYF. The CDR3 DNA is TGCAGCGTTGAAATGCAGGGGCCTCTGGCCAAAAACATTCAGTACTTC.

The chain links TRBV28 to TRBJ2-7; TRBD1 aligns across 8 bases. Trimming removed 2 bases from V and 2 bases from J; junction bases left unmatched: 11. Germline values: CDR1 MDHEN, CDR2 SYDVKM. The CDR3 is made up of 17 amino acids. DNA for the CDR3: TGTGCCAGCAGTTTAGGTACAGGGGGACCAAAGCCCTACGAGCAGTACTTC. Amino acid sequence: CASSLGTGGPKPYEQYF.

This clone was detected a few times. The chain is built from TRBV30 and TRBJ2-5; the match to TRBD2 covers 11 bases. The CDR3 covers 15 residues. V lost 1 base to trimming and J lost 0 bases; unmatched junction nucleotides: 1. The germline CDR1 and CDR2 sequences are GTSNPN and SVGIG (reference sequence). The CDR3: CAWSAGLADQETQYF. In nucleotides, the CDR3 is TGTGCCTGGAGTGCGGGACTAGCGGACCAAGAGACCCAGTACTTC. Drawing the rest from reference TRBV30 and TRBJ2-5, the complete variable domain is SQTIHQWPATLVQPVGSPLSLECTVEGTSNPNLYWYRQAAGRGLQLLFYSVGIGQISSEVPQNLSASRPQDRQFILSSKKLLLSDSGFYLCAWSAGLADQETQYFGPGTRLLVL.

This clone was observed a few times. In nucleotides, the CDR3 is TGCGCCAGCAGCCAAGCCAGCTGGCTAAGCGGGATATTCTACGAGCAGTACTTC. Its protein product is CASSQASWLSGIFYEQYF. This chain connects TRBV4-3 to TRBJ2-7; TRBD2 aligns across 7 bases. With 1 base clipped from V and 3 bases from J, the junction kept 15 bases outside the gene matches. From germline, CDR1 is LGHNA and CDR2 YSLEER. The CDR3 has 18 amino acids.